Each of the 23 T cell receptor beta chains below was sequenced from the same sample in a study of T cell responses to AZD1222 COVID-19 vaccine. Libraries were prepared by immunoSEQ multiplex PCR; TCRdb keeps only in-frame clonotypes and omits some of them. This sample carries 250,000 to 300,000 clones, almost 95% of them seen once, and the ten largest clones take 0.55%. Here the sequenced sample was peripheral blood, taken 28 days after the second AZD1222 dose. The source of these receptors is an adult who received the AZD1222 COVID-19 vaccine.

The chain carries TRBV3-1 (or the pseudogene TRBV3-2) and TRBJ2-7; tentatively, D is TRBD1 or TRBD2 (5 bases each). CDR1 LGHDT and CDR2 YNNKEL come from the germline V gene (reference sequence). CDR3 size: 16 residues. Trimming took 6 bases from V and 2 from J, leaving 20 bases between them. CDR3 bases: TGTGCCAGCAGACCCTCTAAGGGGACGGATCCCTACGAGCAGTACTTC. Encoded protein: CASRPSKGTDPYEQYF.

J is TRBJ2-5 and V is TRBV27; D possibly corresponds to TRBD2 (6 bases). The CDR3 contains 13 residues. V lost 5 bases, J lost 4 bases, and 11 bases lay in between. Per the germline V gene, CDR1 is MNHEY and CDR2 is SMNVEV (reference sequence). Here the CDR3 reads CASSPGLAETQYF. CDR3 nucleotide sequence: TGTGCCAGCAGTCCGGGACTTGCAGAGACCCAGTACTTC.

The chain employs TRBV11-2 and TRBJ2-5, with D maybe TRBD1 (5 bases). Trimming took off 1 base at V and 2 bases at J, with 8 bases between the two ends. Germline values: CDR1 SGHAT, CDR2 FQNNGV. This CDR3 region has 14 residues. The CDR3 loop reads CASSLGAGQETQYF. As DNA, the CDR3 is TGTGCCAGCAGCTTAGGTGCAGGGCAAGAGACCCAGTACTTC.

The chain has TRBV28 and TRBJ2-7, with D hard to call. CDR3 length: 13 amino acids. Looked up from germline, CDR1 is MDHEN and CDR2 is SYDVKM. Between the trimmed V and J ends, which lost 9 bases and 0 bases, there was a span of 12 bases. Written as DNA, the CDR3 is TGTGCCAGTGTCACCAGTTACTCCTACGAGCAGTACTTC. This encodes CASVTSYSYEQYF.

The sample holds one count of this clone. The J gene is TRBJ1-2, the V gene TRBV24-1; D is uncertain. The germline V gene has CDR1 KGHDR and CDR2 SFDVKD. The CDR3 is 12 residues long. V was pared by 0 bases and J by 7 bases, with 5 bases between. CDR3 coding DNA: TGTGCCACCAGTGATTTGAGCACTGGCTACACCTTC. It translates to CATSDLSTGYTF.

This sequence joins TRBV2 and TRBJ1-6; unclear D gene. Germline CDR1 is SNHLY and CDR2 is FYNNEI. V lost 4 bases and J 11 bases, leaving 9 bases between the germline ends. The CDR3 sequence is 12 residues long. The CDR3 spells CASSVYDTPLHF. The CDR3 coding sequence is TGTGCCAGCAGTGTGTACGATACACCCCTCCACTTT.

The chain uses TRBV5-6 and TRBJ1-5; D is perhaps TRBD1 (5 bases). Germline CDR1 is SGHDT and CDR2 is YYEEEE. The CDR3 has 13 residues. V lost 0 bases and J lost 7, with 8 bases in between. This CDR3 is CASSLGRDQPQHF. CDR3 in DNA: TGTGCCAGCAGCTTGGGTAGGGACCAGCCCCAGCATTTT. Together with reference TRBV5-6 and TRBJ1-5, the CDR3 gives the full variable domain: DAGVTQSPTHLIKTRGQQVTLRCSPKSGHDTVSWYQQALGQGPQFIFQYYEEEERQRGNFPDRFSGHQFPNYSSELNVNALLLGDSALYLCASSLGRDQPQHFGDGTRLSIL.

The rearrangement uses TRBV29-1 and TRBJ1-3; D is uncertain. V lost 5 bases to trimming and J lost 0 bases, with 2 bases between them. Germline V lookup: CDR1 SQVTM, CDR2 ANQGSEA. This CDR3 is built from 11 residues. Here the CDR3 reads CSVNSGNTIYF. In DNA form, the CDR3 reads TGCAGCGTTAACTCTGGAAACACCATATATTTT.

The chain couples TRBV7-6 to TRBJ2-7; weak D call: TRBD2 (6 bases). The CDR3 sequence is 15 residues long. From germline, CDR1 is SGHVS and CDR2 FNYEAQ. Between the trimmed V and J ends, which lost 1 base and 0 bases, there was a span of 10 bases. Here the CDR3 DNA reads TGTGCCAGCAGCTTAGGCGGGACCCTCTCCTACGAGCAGTACTTC. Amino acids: CASSLGGTLSYEQYF.

This CDR3 is CASSAAPGQDTEAFF. The CDR3 DNA sequence: TGTGCCAGCAGCGCAGCCCCGGGACAGGACACTGAAGCTTTCTTT. J is TRBJ1-1 and V is TRBV9, with TRBD1 matching 8 bases. Trimming removed 3 bases from V and 3 bases from J; junction bases left unmatched: 7. This CDR3 has 15 amino acids. Germline V gene sequence: CDR1 SGDLS, CDR2 YYNGEE.

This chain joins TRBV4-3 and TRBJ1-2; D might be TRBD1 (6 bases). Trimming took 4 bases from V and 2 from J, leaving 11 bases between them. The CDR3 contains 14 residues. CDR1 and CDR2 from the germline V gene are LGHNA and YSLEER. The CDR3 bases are TGCGCCAGCAGCCGGTCCGACAGGAACTATGGCTACACCTTC. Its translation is CASSRSDRNYGYTF.

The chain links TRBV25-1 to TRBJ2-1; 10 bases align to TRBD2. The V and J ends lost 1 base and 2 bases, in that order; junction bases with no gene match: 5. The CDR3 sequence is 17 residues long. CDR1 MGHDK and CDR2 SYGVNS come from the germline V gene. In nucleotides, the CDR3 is TGTGCCAGCAGTGAATCTTTTGGGACTAGCGCCTACAATGAGCAGTTCTTC. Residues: CASSESFGTSAYNEQFF.

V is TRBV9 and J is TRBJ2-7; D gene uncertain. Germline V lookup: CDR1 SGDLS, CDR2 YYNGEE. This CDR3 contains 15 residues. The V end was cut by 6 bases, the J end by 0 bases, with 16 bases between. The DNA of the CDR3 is TGTGCCAGCACCCCTGGAATAGACTTCTCCTACGAGCAGTACTTC. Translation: CASTPGIDFSYEQYF. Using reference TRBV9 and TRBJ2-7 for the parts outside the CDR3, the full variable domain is DSGVTQTPKHLITATGQRVTLRCSPRSGDLSVYWYQQSLDQGLQFLIQYYNGEERAKGNILERFSAQQFPDLHSELNLSSLELGDSALYFCASTPGIDFSYEQYFGPGTRLTVT.

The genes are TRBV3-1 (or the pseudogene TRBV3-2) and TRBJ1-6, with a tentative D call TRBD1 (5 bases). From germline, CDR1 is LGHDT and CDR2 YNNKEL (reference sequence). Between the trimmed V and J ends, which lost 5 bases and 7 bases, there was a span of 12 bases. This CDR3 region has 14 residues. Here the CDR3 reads CASSYGHLNSPLHF. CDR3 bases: TGTGCCAGCAGCTATGGACACCTAAATTCACCCCTCCACTTT.

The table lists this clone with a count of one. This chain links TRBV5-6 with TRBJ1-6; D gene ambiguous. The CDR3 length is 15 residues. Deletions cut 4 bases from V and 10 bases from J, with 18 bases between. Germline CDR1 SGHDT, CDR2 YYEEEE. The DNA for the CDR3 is TGTGCCAGCAGCGCTCGGACGGAATTATGGTCACCCCTCCACTTT. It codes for CASSARTELWSPLHF.

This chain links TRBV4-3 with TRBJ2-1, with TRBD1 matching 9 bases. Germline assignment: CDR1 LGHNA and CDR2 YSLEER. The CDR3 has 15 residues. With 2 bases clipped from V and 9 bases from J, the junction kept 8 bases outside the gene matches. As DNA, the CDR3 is TGCGCCAGCAGCCAAATTGGGACAGGGAAGGGTGAGCAGTTCTTC. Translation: CASSQIGTGKGEQFF.

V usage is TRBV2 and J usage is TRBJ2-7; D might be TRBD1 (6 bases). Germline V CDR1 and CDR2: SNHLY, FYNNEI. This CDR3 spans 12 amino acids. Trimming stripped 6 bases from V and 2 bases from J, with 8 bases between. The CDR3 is CASRQGPYEQYF. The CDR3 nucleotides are TGTGCCAGCAGACAGGGACCCTACGAGCAGTACTTC.

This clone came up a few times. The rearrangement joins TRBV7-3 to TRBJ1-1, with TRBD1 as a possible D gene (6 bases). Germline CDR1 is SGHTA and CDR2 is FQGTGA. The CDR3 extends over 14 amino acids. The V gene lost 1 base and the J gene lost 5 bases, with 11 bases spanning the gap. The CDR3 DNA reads TGTGCCAGCAGCTTAAGTTCAAGGGGGACTGAAGCTTTCTTT. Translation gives CASSLSSRGTEAFF.

This chain's CDR3 is CASVAGYNEKLFF. The CDR3 coding sequence is TGTGCCAGCGTTGCGGGTTATAATGAAAAACTGTTTTTT. The chain has TRBV28 and TRBJ1-4; D call uncertain. The V gene lost 8 bases and the J gene lost 4 bases, with 11 bases spanning the gap. Germline values: CDR1 MDHEN, CDR2 SYDVKM. CDR3 length equals 13 residues.

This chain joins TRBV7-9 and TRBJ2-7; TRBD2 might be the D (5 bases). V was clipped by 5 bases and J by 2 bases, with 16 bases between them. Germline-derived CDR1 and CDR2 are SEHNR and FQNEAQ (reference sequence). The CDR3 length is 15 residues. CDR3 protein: CASSQTGKFAYEQYF. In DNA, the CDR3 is TGTGCCAGCAGCCAAACGGGGAAATTCGCCTACGAGCAGTACTTC.

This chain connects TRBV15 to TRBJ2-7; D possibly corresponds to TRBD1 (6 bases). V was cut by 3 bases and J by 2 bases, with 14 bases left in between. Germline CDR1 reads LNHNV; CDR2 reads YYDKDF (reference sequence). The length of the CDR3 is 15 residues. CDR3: CATSRVTGSTYEQYF. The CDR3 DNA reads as TGTGCCACCAGCAGGGTGACAGGTTCTACCTACGAGCAGTACTTC. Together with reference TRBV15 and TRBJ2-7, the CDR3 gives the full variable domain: DAMVIQNPRYQVTQFGKPVTLSCSQTLNHNVMYWYQQKSSQAPKLLFHYYDKDFNNEADTPDNFQSRRPNTSFCFLDIRSPGLGDTAMYLCATSRVTGSTYEQYFGPGTRLTVT.

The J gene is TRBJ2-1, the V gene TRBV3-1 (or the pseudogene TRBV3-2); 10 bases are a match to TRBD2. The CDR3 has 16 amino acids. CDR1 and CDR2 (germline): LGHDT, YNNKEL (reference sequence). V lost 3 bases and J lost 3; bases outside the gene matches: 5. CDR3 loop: CASSHSSGGSYNEQFF. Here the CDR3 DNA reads TGTGCCAGCAGCCATTCTAGCGGGGGAAGCTACAATGAGCAGTTCTTC.

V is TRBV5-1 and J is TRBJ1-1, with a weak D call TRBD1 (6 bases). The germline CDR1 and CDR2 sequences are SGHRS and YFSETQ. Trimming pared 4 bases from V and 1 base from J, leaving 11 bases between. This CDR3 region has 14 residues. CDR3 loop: CASSQGHQNTEAFF. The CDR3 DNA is TGCGCCAGCAGCCAGGGACACCAGAACACTGAAGCTTTCTTT.